These 5 T cell receptor beta chains originate from one sample sequenced in a study of Ad26.COV2.S vaccination and SARS-CoV-2 variants. The treatment is: over 15 received Ad26.COV2.S at low or high dose, single or two shots; 5 received placebo; per-sample allocation not given. Collection of samples fell on day 63 after the first vaccine or placebo injection. Assay: immunoSEQ multiplex PCR; the TCRdb copy retains only in-frame clones and omits some. The data contain around 450,000 clones, 80% to 95% of them singletons. Sample: peripheral blood, taken in a trial of Ad26.COV2.S vaccine versus placebo. The source of these receptors is a person between 18 and 65 years old who received the Ad26.COV2.S COVID-19 vaccine or a placebo.

This chain uses TRBV11-3 with TRBJ2-3, with D unresolved. V gave up 5 bases and J gave up 2 bases, with 11 bases separating them. Germline-derived CDR1 and CDR2 are SGHNT and YENEEA. The CDR3 spans 14 residues. CDR3 residues: CASSDGRNTDTQYF. The CDR3 DNA is TGTGCCAGCAGCGACGGGCGGAACACAGATACGCAGTATTTT. The variable domain in full, with the rest retrieved from reference TRBV11-3 and TRBJ2-3, is EAGVVQSPRYKIIEKKQPVAFWCNPISGHNTLYWYLQNLGQGPELLIRYENEEAVDDSQLPKDRFSAERLKGVDSTLKIQPAELGDSAVYLCASSDGRNTDTQYFGPGTRLTVL.

This clone was detected once. The V call is TRBV7-9, the J call TRBJ2-1, with 7 bases that match TRBD2. V gave up 4 bases and J gave up 8 bases; unmatched junction bases: 11. The germline V gene encodes CDR1 SEHNR and CDR2 FQNEAQ (reference sequence). There are 15 residues in the CDR3. The CDR3 sequence: CASSSPGATSHEQFF. The CDR3 DNA follows: TGTGCCAGCAGCTCACCCGGGGCGACTAGCCATGAGCAGTTCTTC.

The chain uses TRBV4-2 and TRBJ2-7, with 13 bases identical to TRBD2. The CDR3 contains 16 residues. Germline lookup yields CDR1 LGHNA and CDR2 YNFKEQ. With 4 bases clipped from V and 1 base from J, the junction kept 4 bases outside the gene matches. This CDR3 is CASSPGLAGESYEQYF. CDR3 DNA sequence: TGTGCCAGCAGCCCTGGACTAGCGGGAGAGTCCTACGAGCAGTACTTC.

V usage is TRBV5-6 and J usage is TRBJ2-1; TRBD2 aligns across 9 bases. CDR1 is SGHDT and CDR2 is YYEEEE in the germline V gene. J gave up 4 bases and V 4 bases, and 9 bases lay outside the gene matches. The CDR3 contains 16 residues. The CDR3 bases are TGTGCCAGCAGCCCTCAGACTAGCGGAGAGTACAATGAGCAGTTCTTC. This sequence encodes CASSPQTSGEYNEQFF.

The DNA of the CDR3 is TGCGCCAGCAGGACGGGACAGGGGGTTACAGATACGCAGTATTTT. The encoded protein is CASRTGQGVTDTQYF. The chain combines TRBV5-1 with TRBJ2-3; 11 bases align to TRBD1. The CDR3 runs 15 residues. V gave up 5 bases and J gave up 3 bases; unmatched junction bases: 5. Germline V gene sequence: CDR1 SGHRS, CDR2 YFSETQ. Together with reference TRBV5-1 and TRBJ2-3, the CDR3 gives the full variable domain: KAGVTQTPRYLIKTRGQQVTLSCSPISGHRSVSWYQQTPGQGLQFLFEYFSETQRNKGNFPGRFSGRQFSNSRSEMNVSTLELGDSALYLCASRTGQGVTDTQYFGPGTRLTVL.